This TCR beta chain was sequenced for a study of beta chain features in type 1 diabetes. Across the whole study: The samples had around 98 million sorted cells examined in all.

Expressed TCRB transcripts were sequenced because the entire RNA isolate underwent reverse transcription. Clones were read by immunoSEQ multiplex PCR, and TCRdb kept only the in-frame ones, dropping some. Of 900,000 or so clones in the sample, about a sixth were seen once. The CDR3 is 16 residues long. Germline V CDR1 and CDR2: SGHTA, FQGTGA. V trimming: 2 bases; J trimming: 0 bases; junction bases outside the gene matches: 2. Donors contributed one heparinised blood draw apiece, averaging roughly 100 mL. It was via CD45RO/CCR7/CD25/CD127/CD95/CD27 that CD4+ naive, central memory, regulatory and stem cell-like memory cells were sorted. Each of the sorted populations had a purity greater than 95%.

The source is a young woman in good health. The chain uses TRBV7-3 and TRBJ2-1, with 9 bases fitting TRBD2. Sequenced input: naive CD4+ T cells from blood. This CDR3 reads CASSLGLASSYNEQFF. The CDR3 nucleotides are TGTGCCAGCAGCTTAGGACTAGCGAGCTCCTACAATGAGCAGTTCTTC.